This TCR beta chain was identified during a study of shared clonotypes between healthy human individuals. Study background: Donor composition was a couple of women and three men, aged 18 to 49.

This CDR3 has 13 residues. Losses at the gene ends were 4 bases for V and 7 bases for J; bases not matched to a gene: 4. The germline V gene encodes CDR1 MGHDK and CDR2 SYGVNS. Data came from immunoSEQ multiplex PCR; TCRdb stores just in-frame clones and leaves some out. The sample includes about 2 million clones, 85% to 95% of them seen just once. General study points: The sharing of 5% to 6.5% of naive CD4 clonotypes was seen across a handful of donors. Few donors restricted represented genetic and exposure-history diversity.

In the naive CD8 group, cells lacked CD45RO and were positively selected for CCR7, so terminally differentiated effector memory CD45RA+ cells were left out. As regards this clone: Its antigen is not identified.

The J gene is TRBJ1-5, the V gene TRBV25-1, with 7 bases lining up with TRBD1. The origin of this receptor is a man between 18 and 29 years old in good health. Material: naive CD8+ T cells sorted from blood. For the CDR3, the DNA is TGTGCCAGCAGTGGACAGGGTCTGCAGCCCCAGCATTTT. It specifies CASSGQGLQPQHF.